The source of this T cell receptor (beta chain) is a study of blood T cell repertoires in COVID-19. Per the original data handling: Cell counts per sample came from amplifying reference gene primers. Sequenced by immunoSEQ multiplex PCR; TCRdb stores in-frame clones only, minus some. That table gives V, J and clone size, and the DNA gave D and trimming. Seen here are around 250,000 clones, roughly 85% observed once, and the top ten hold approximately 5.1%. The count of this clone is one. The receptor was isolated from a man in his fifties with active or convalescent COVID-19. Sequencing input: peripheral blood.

Written as DNA, the CDR3 is TGTGCCAGCAGCTCGGACCTAGCTCGGGGCACAGATACGCAGTATTTT. Its protein is CASSSDLARGTDTQYF. The chain uses TRBV5-4 and TRBJ2-3, with D maybe TRBD2 (5 bases). V shed 3 bases and J shed 1 base, with 15 bases lying between them. CDR3 length: 16 residues. Germline CDR1 is SGHNT and CDR2 is YYREEE (reference sequence).